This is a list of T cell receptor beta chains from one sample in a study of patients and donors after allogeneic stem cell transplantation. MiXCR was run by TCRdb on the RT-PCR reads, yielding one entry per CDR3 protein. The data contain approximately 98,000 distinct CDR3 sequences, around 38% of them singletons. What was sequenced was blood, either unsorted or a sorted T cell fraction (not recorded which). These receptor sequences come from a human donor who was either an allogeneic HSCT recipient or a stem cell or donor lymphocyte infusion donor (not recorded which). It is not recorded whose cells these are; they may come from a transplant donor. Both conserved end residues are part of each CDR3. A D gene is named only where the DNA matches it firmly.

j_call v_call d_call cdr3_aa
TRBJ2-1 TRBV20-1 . CSARKMNEQFF
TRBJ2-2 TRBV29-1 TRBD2 CSVTSRGGTGELFF
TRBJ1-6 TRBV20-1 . CSARAFLNSPLHF
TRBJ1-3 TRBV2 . CASNSGATSGNTIYF
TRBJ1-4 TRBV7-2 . CASSLERGEKLFF
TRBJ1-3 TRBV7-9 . CASSSNSGRVPGNTIYF
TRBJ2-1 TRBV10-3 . CAISGSQPSRREYNEQFF
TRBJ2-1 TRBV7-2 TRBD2 CASIEGLVNNEQFF
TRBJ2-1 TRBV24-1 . CATSDLGSSYNEQFF
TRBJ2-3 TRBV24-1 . CATSDSITDTQYF
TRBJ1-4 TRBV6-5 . CASSRTGQHPNEKLFF
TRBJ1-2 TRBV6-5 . CASSYKHENYGYTF
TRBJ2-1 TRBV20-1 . CSASGTVGGEQFF